A single sample gave rise to the 9 T cell receptor beta chains below, sequenced in a study of T cell changes during pregnancy in multiple sclerosis. Sequencing used immunoSEQ multiplex PCR; TCRdb keeps in-frame clones, though not all of them. The data show more than 65,000 clones, just over 90% seen once. Material: peripheral blood, obtained in the first trimester of pregnancy. The origin of the receptors is a female donor with multiple sclerosis, enrolled in a pregnancy study.

The chain couples TRBV5-4 to TRBJ2-2; weak D call: TRBD2 (6 bases). Germline V gives CDR1 SGHNT, CDR2 YYREEE (reference sequence). Trimming took off 0 bases at V and 1 base at J, with 10 bases between the two ends. CDR3 length: 16 amino acids. CDR3 nucleotide sequence: TGTGCCAGCAGCTTGGTCGGGCGGGGGAACACCGGGGAGCTGTTTTTT. Translated, it gives CASSLVGRGNTGELFF.

This clone was observed once. The chain is built from TRBV7-3 and TRBJ2-2; 7 positions match TRBD2. Germline lookup yields CDR1 SGHTA and CDR2 FQGTGA. There are 17 residues in the CDR3. V gave up 1 base and J gave up 0 bases; unmatched junction bases: 5. The CDR3 bases are TGTGCCAGCAGCTTAATGGGAGGGAGGTCGAACACCGGGGAGCTGTTTTTT. This gives the protein CASSLMGGRSNTGELFF. Supplemented by reference TRBV7-3 and TRBJ2-2, the full variable domain reads GAGVSQTPSNKVTEKGKYVELRCDPISGHTALYWYRQSLGQGPEFLIYFQGTGAADDSGLPNDRFFAVRPEGSVSTLKIQRTERGDSAVYLCASSLMGGRSNTGELFFGEGSRLTVL.

The chain couples TRBV29-1 to TRBJ1-1; no firm D call. CDR1 is SQVTM and CDR2 is ANQGSEA in the germline V gene. There are 10 residues in the CDR3. CDR3 coding DNA: TGCGCTACAGTGAACACTGAAGCTTTCTTT. Translating it yields CATVNTEAFF.

The gene calls are TRBV6-6 and TRBJ1-3; D ambiguous. This CDR3 is built from 13 residues. Trimming pared 3 bases from V and 2 bases from J, leaving 5 bases between. Germline CDR1 reads MNHNY; CDR2 reads SVGAGI (reference sequence). The CDR3 nucleotides are TGTGCCAGCAGTTATGAGGCTGGAAACACCATATATTTT. Encoded protein: CASSYEAGNTIYF.

The chain is built from TRBV25-1 and TRBJ1-1; D not certain. This CDR3 has 16 amino acids. Germline lookup yields CDR1 MGHDK and CDR2 SYGVNS. The V gene lost 0 bases and the J gene lost 3 bases, with 14 bases spanning the gap. CDR3 residues: CASSEYGWEEDTEAFF. The DNA for the CDR3 is TGTGCCAGCAGTGAATATGGGTGGGAGGAGGACACTGAAGCTTTCTTT.

This chain uses TRBV27 with TRBJ2-4, with a possible D match to TRBD2 (5 bases). The germline CDR1 and CDR2 sequences are MNHEY and SMNVEV (reference sequence). The CDR3 totals 14 residues. V lost 4 bases, J lost 7 bases, and 14 bases lay in between. CDR3 residues: CASSSWERGNIQYF. The CDR3 coding sequence is TGTGCCAGCAGTTCATGGGAGAGAGGGAACATTCAGTACTTC.

For the CDR3, the DNA is TGTGCCTGGAGGCCAGGGTCCACCGGGGAGCTGTTTTTT. The encoded protein is CAWRPGSTGELFF. This chain links TRBV30 with TRBJ2-2; D perhaps matches TRBD1 (5 bases). The CDR3 extends over 13 amino acids. Germline V gene lookup returns CDR1 GTSNPN and CDR2 SVGIG (reference sequence). Trimming stripped 3 bases from V and 4 bases from J, with 9 bases between.

The chain uses TRBV15 and TRBJ1-4, with TRBD1 matching 8 bases. The CDR3 runs 16 residues. After removal of 1 base from V and 5 bases from J, the junction contained 6 bases not matched to a gene. CDR1 and CDR2 (germline): LNHNV, YYDKDF (reference sequence). CDR3 sequence reads: CATSRASGQENEKLFF. The CDR3 DNA is TGTGCCACCAGCAGAGCATCGGGACAGGAGAATGAAAAACTGTTTTTT.

CDR3 residues: CASSLELAGTTDTQYF. Written as DNA, the CDR3 is TGTGCCAGCAGCTTAGAACTAGCGGGCACCACAGATACGCAGTATTTT. This chain links TRBV11-1 with TRBJ2-3; 9 nucleotides match TRBD2. J lost 2 bases, V lost 1 base, and 4 bases had no gene match. The CDR3 covers 16 residues. Germline V gene sequence: CDR1 SGHAT, CDR2 FQDESV (reference sequence).